Presented here are 12 T cell receptor beta chains from one specimen sequenced in a study of blood T cell repertoires in COVID-19. TCRdb's copy holds only in-frame clones and misses some; the assay was immunoSEQ multiplex PCR. The data contain fewer than 300,000 clones, approximately 90% of them singletons. Material for sequencing was peripheral blood. These receptors were collected from a man younger than 45 with acute or convalescent COVID-19.

The chain couples TRBV28 to TRBJ2-2; maybe TRBD2 (5 bases). V was trimmed by 3 bases and J by 8 bases, leaving 19 bases between them. CDR3 length: 16 residues. Germline values: CDR1 MDHEN, CDR2 SYDVKM. CDR3 in amino acids: CASSFPPAGSIGELFF. CDR3 nucleotides: TGTGCCAGCAGTTTCCCCCCGGCGGGTTCCATTGGGGAGCTGTTTTTT. The full variable domain, its missing parts supplied by reference TRBV28 and TRBJ2-2, is DVKVTQSSRYLVKRTGEKVFLECVQDMDHENMFWYRQDPGLGLRLIYFSYDVKMKEKGDIPEGYSVSREKKERFSLILESASTNQTSMYLCASSFPPAGSIGELFFGEGSRLTVL.

V gene TRBV10-3 combines with J gene TRBJ2-3, with 13 bases identical to TRBD2. Trimming removed 3 bases from V and 5 bases from J; junction bases left unmatched: 5. Germline CDR1 is ENHRY and CDR2 is SYGVKD. This CDR3 has 16 residues. DNA for the CDR3: TGTGCCATCAGTGACGGACTAGCGGGAGTGCAAGATACGCAGTATTTT. Translation gives CAISDGLAGVQDTQYF.

The V gene is TRBV27, the J gene TRBJ2-1; 12 positions match TRBD2. The CDR3 spans 17 residues. The V gene end was trimmed by 5 bases and the J gene end by 10 bases; junction bases not matched to a gene: 15. The germline V gene has CDR1 MNHEY and CDR2 SMNVEV (reference sequence). CDR3 coding DNA: TGTGCCAGCAGTATCTACCGGACTAGCGGGATAGCAAAGGAGCAGTTCTTC. Amino acid sequence: CASSIYRTSGIAKEQFF.

Only a few counts were recorded for this clone. The chain uses TRBV3-1 (or the pseudogene TRBV3-2) and TRBJ1-1; TRBD1 matches 9 bases. V lost 3 bases to trimming and J lost 5 bases; unmatched junction nucleotides: 4. The germline V gene has CDR1 LGHDT and CDR2 YNNKEL (reference sequence). This CDR3 has 14 residues. In DNA, the CDR3 is TGTGCCAGCAGCCACCGACAGGGGGGAACTGAAGCTTTCTTT. This sequence encodes CASSHRQGGTEAFF.

This clone is a singleton in its sample. The CDR3 nucleotides are TGCGCCAGCAGCCCTTTAATGGCGGGGGGGACCGAGCAGTACTTC. The encoded protein is CASSPLMAGGTEQYF. V gene TRBV5-1 combines with J gene TRBJ2-7; 9 bases line up with TRBD2. V dropped 4 bases and J dropped 6; count of bases not matched to a gene: 11. This CDR3 comprises 15 residues. Per the germline V gene, CDR1 is SGHRS and CDR2 is YFSETQ.

The V and J genes are TRBV10-3 and TRBJ1-5; no definite D call. Trimming stripped 6 bases from V and 6 bases from J, with 9 bases between. Germline V gives CDR1 ENHRY, CDR2 SYGVKD. The CDR3 extends over 12 amino acids. Here the CDR3 DNA reads TGTGCCATCAGGGATGAGGGTCAGCCCCAGCATTTT. Its protein is CAIRDEGQPQHF.

The chain is built from TRBV27 and TRBJ2-7; D might be TRBD1 (7 bases). The CDR3 contains 15 residues. The ends were cut back, 6 bases at V and 6 bases at J, with 21 bases in the middle. Germline lookup yields CDR1 MNHEY and CDR2 SMNVEV (reference sequence). Here the CDR3 reads CASSTRQGGPSEQYF. Written as DNA, the CDR3 is TGTGCCAGCAGCACACGACAGGGAGGCCCCAGCGAGCAGTACTTC.

The V gene is TRBV14, the J gene TRBJ2-1; the D gene is possibly TRBD2 (6 bases). CDR1 and CDR2 from the germline V gene are SGHDN and FVKESK. Trimming removed 1 base from V and 1 base from J, with 17 bases in between. The length of the CDR3 is 18 residues. The CDR3 coding sequence is TGTGCCAGCAGCCAAGTAGGTGGGGGGATCGGGTCCTACAATGAGCAGTTCTTC. Amino acids: CASSQVGGGIGSYNEQFF.

The chain has TRBV6-6 and TRBJ2-7; TRBD2 might be the D (6 bases). Germline CDR1 reads MNHNY; CDR2 reads SVGAGI (reference sequence). The length of the CDR3 is 14 residues. V shed 0 bases and J shed 1 base, with 7 bases lying between them. CDR3 amino acids: CASSYSGGSYEQYF. CDR3 sequence (DNA): TGTGCCAGCAGTTACTCGGGGGGATCCTACGAGCAGTACTTC.

The chain joins TRBV6-5 to TRBJ1-5; D possibly corresponds to TRBD1 (6 bases). Germline V lookup: CDR1 MNHEY, CDR2 SVGAGI. There are 14 residues in the CDR3. Trimming removed 5 bases from V and 6 bases from J, with 14 bases in between. CDR3 sequence (DNA): TGTGCCAGCAGTATGTCGGGACATCGTCAGCCCCAGCATTTT. Its protein product is CASSMSGHRQPQHF.

This clone occurred once. This rearrangement joins TRBV10-1 to TRBJ1-1; TRBD1 might be the D (5 bases). Trimming took off 2 bases at V and 7 bases at J, with 17 bases between the two ends. Looked up from germline, CDR1 is WNHNN and CDR2 is SYGVQD (reference sequence). The CDR3 has 15 residues. CDR3 DNA: TGCGCCAGCAGTGAGGGGTGGCAGGGCCGTGGTGAAGCTTTCTTT. This gives the protein CASSEGWQGRGEAFF.

The chain is built from TRBV15 and TRBJ1-6; 9 bases agree with TRBD1. Germline values: CDR1 LNHNV, CDR2 YYDKDF (reference sequence). Losses at the gene ends were 2 bases for V and 6 bases for J; bases not matched to a gene: 5. This CDR3 comprises 16 residues. The CDR3 DNA follows: TGTGCCACCAGCAGAAACCGGGACAGGGCTAATTCACCCCTCCACTTT. It translates to CATSRNRDRANSPLHF.